The text below deals with one T cell receptor beta chain. Its antigen is unknown. These data belong to a study of regulatory T cells in long-lasting Graves disease. In building TCR beta libraries, iRepertoire HTBI primers were used together with Arm-PCR of CDR3 regions. TCRdb used MiXCR to reprocess the multiplex PCR reads, holding one entry per CDR3 protein. The sample lists fewer than 450,000 distinct CDR3 sequences; 15% were seen once. The time point was: newly diagnosed GD, antithyroid drugs for less than 3 months. PBMC-derived RNA was used for the TCR library. Regarding the study as a whole: With 2,500 to 3,000 shared public clonotypes, persistent patients exceeded new patients, who shared just over 950. Thyroid tissue was not studied; only peripheral blood was.

The CDR3 totals 12 residues. Trimming left V 2 bases short and J 11 bases short, with 10 bases between. Per the germline V gene, CDR1 is SGHAT and CDR2 is FQDESV (reference sequence). These data were also filed under a second study, of T cells in Graves' hyperthyroidism and ophthalmopathy. As that report states: The study used the HTBI primer set for a first-round RT-PCR of the TCR CDR3. The model anticipated ophthalmopathy a median around six months pre-onset.

The sample in question was peripheral blood mononuclear cells (PBMCs), obtained at new diagnosis, from a patient treated with antithyroid drugs. This receptor was obtained from a woman aged 35 to 49 with Graves disease. The rearrangement uses TRBV11-1 and TRBJ2-1; D possibly corresponds to TRBD1 (6 bases). The CDR3 nucleotides read TGTGCCAGCAGCTTACCAGGGGCGAAGCAGTTCTTC. Translated: CASSLPGAKQFF.